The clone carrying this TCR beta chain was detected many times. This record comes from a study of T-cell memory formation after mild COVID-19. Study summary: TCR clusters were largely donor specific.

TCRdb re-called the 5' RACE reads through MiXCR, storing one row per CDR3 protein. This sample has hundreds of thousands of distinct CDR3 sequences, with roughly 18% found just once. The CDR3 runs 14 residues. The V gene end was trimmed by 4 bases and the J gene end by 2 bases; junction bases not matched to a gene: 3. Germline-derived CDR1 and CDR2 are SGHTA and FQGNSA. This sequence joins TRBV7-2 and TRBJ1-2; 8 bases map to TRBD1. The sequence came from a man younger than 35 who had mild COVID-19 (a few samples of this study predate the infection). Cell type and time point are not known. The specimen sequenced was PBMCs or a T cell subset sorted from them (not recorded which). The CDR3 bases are TGTGCCAGCAGCTCAGGGGGCGCAAACTATGGCTACACCTTC. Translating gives CASSSGGANYGYTF.